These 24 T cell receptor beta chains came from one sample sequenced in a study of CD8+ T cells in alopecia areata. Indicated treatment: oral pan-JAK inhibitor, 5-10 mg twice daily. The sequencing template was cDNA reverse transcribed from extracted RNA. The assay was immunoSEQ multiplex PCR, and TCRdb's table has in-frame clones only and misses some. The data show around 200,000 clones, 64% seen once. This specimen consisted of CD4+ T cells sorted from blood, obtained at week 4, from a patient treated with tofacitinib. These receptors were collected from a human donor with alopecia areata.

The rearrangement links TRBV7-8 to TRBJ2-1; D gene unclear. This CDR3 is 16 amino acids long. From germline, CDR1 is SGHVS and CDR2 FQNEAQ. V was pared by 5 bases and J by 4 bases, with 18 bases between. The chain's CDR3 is CASSIRLPDLYNEQFF. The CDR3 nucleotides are TGTGCCAGCAGCATAAGACTCCCCGACTTATACAATGAGCAGTTCTTC.

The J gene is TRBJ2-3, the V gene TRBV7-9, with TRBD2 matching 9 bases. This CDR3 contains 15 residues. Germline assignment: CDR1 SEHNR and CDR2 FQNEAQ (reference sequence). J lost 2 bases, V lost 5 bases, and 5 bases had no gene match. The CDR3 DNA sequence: TGTGCCAGCAGCAAGCGGGGGGCAAACACAGATACGCAGTATTTT. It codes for CASSKRGANTDTQYF.

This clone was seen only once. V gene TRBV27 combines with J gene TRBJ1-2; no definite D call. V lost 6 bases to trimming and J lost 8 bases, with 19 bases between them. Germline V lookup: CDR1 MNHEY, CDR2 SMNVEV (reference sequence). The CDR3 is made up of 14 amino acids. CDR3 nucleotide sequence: TGTGCCAGCAGCTACTCCGGCGGAGCAGGAGGCTACACCTTC. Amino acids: CASSYSGGAGGYTF.

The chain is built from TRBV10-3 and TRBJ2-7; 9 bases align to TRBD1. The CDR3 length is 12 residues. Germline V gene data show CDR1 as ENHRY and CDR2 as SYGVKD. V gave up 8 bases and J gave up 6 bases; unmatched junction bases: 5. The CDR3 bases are TGTGCCATCCGGGACAGGGAGGGCGAGCAGTACTTC. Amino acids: CAIRDREGEQYF.

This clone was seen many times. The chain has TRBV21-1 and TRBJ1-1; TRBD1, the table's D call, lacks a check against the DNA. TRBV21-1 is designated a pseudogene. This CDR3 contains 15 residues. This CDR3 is CASSKVTGWNTEAFF. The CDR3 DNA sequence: TGTGCCAGCAGCAAAGTAACAGGGTGGAACACTGAAGCTTTCTTT.

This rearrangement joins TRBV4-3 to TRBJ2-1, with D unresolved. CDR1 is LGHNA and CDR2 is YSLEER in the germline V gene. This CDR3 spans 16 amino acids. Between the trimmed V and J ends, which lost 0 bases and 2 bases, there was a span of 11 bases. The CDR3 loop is CASSQESAATYNEQFF. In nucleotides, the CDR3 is TGCGCCAGCAGCCAAGAATCGGCGGCTACCTACAATGAGCAGTTCTTC.

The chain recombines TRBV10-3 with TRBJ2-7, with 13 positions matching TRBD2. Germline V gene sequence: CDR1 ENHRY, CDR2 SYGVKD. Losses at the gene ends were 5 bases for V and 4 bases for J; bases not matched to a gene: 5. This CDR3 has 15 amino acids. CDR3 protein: CAISTTSGGTYEQYF. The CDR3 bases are TGTGCCATCAGTACGACTAGCGGGGGGACGTACGAGCAGTACTTC.

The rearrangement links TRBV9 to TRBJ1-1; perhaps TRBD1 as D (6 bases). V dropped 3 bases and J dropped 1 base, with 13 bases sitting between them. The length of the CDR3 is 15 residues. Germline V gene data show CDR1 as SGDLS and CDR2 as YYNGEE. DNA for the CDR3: TGTGCCAGCAGCGGGGTGGGGGCAAGGAACACTGAAGCTTTCTTT. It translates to CASSGVGARNTEAFF.

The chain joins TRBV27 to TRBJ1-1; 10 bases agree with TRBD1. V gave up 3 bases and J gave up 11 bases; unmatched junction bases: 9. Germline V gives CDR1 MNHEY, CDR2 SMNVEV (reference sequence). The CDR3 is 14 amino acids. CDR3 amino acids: CASSFISGTGEAFF. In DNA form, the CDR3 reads TGTGCCAGCAGTTTTATCTCCGGGACAGGGGAGGCTTTCTTT.

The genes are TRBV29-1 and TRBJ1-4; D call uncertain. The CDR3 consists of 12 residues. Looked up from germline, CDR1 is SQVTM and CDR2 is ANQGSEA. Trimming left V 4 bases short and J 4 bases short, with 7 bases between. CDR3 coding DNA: TGCAGCGTTGCAGTCGTTAATGAAAAACTGTTTTTT. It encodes CSVAVVNEKLFF.

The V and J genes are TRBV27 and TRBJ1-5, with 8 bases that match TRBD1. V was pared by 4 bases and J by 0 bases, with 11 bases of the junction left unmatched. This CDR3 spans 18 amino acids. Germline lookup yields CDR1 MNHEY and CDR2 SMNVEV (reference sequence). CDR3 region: CASSYTGTGYDSNQPQHF. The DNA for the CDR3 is TGTGCCAGCAGTTACACCGGGACAGGCTACGATAGCAATCAGCCCCAGCATTTT.

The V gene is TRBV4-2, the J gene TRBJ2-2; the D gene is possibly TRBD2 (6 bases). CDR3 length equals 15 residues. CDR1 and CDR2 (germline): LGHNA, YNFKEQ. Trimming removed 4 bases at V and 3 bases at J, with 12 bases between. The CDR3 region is CASSPLGGDTGELFF. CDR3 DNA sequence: TGTGCCAGCAGCCCCCTCGGGGGTGACACCGGGGAGCTGTTTTTT.

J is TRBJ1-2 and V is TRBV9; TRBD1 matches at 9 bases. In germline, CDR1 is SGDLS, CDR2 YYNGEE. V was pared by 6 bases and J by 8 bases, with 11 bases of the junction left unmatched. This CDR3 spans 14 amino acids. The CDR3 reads CASTPTGGAEGYTF. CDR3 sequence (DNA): TGTGCCAGCACCCCTACAGGGGGCGCGGAGGGCTACACCTTC.

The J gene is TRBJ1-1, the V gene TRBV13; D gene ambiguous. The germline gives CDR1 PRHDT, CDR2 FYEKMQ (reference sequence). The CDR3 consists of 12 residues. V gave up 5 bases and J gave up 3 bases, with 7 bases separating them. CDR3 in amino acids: CASSPGYTEAFF. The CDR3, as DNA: TGTGCCAGCAGCCCGGGATACACTGAAGCTTTCTTT.

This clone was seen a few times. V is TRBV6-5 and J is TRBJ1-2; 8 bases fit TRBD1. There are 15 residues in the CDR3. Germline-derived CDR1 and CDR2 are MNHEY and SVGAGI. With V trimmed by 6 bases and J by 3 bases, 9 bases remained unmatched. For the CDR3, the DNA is TGTGCCAGCAGCTCGGACAGGGAGAGGGACTATGGCTACACCTTC. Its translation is CASSSDRERDYGYTF.

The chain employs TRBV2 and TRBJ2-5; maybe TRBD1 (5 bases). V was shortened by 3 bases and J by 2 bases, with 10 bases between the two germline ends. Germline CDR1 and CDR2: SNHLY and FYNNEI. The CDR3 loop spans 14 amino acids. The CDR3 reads CASSDQGGQETQYF. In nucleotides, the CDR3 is TGTGCCAGCAGTGACCAGGGTGGTCAAGAGACCCAGTACTTC.

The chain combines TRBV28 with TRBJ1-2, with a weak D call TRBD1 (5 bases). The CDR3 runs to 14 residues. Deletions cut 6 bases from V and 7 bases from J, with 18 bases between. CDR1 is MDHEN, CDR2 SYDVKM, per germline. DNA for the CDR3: TGTGCCAGCAGACCTACCGGGGCCTTCAGTGGCTACACCTTC. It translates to CASRPTGAFSGYTF.

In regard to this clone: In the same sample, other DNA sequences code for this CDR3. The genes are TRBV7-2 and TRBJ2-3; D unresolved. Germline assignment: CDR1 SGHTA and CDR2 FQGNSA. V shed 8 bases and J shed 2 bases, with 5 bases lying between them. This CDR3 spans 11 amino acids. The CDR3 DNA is TGTGCCAGCTCCTACACAGATACGCAGTATTTT. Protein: CASSYTDTQYF.

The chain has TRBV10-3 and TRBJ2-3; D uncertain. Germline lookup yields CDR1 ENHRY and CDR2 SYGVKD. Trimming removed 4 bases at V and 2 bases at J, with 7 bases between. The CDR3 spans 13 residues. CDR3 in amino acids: CAISVLSTDTQYF. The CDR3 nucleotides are TGTGCCATCAGTGTACTGTCCACAGATACGCAGTATTTT.

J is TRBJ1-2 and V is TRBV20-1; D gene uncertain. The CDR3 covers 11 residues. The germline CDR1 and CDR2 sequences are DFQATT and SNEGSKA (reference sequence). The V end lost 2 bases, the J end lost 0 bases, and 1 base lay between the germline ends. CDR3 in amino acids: CSARSNYGYTF. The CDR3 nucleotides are TGCAGTGCTAGATCTAACTATGGCTACACCTTC.

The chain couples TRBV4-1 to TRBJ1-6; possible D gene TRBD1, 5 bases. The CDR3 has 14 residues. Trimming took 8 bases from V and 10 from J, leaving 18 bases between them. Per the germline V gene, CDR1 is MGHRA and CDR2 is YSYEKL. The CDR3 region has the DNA TGCGCCAGCCAGATACCCGGGACGAGGTCACCCCTCCACTTT. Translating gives CASQIPGTRSPLHF.

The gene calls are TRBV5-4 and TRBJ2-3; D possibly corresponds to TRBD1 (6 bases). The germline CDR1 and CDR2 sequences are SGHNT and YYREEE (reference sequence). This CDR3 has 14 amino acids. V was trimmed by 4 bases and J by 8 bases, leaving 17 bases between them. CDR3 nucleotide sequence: TGTGCCAGCAGCCTTGGACAGCTGGGCGGTACGCAGTATTTT. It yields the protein CASSLGQLGGTQYF.

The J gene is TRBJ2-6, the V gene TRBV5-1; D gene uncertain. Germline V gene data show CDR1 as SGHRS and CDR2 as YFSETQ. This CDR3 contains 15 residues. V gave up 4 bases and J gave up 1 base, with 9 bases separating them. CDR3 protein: CASSPGQSGANVLTF. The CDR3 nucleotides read TGCGCCAGCAGCCCCGGGCAGTCTGGGGCCAACGTCCTGACTTTC.

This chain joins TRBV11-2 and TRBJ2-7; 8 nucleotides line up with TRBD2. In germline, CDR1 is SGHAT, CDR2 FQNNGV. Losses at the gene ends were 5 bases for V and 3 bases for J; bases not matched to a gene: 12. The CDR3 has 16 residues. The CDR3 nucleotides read TGTGCCAGCAGCCCCATAAAGAGGCGGGGGGACTACGAGCAGTACTTC. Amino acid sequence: CASSPIKRRGDYEQYF.